This T cell receptor (beta chain) came from a study of human T cells and chemical hapten exposure. Turning to the study itself: Upper inner arm skin measuring approximately 2 cm by approximately 2 cm received 2% DPC for sensitization.

CDR3 size: 16 residues. Trimming left V 1 base short and J 6 bases short, with 18 bases between. Germline V lookup: CDR1 SGHDN, CDR2 FVKESK. Each CDR3 protein is one row after TCRdb ran MiXCR on the RACE reads. The profile covers roughly 140,000 distinct CDR3 sequences, with 10% to 15% appearing a single time and around 1.4% taken by the ten largest. Time point described: patch test 2, 6 weeks after DPC sensitization. Treatment denoted: therapeutic diphenylcyclopropenone sensitization with weekly scalp DPC. The clonotype was recovered from a woman aged 45-65 years with alopecia areata. Some clones in this sample may be carry-over from other donors' samples. The sample in question was whole blood, obtained in connection with sensitization to the hapten diphenylcyclopropenone (DPC). V is TRBV14 and J is TRBJ2-5, with D possibly being TRBD1 (6 bases). CDR3 DNA: TGTGCCAGCAGCCAAGTCCTACAGGGCCCTCAGAAGACCCAGTACTTC. Amino acids: CASSQVLQGPQKTQYF.